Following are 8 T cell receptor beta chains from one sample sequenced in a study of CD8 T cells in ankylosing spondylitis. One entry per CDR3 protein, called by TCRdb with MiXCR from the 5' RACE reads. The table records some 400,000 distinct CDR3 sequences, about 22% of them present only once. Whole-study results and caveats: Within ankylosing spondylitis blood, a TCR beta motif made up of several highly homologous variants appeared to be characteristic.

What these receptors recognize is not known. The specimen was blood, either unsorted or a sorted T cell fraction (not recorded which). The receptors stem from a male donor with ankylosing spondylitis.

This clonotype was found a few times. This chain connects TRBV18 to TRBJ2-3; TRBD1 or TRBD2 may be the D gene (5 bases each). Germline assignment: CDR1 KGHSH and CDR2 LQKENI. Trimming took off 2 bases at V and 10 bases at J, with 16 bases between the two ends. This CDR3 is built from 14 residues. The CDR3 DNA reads TGTGCCAGCTCACCAAGAAGGGGCCCCGGGGCGCAGTATTTT. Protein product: CASSPRRGPGAQYF.

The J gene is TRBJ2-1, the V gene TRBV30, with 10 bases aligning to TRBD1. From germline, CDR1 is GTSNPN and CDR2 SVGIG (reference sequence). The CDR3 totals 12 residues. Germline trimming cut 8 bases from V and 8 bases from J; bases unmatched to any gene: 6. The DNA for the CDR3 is TGTGCCGCCGGGACAGGGGTCCATGAGCAGTTCTTC. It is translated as CAAGTGVHEQFF.

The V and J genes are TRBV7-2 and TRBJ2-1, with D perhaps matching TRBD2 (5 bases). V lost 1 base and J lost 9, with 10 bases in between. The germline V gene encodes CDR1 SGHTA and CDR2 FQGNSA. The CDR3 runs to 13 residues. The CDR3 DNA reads TGTGCCAGCAGCTTAGTACTAGACCTTGAGCAGTTCTTC. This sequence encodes CASSLVLDLEQFF.

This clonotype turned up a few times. In DNA form, the CDR3 reads TGTGCCAGCAGGCGCAATGAGCAGTTCTTC. Translating gives CASRRNEQFF. The J gene is TRBJ2-1, the V gene TRBV28; no clear D gene. This CDR3 is built from 10 residues. V lost 6 bases and J 6 bases, leaving 3 bases between the germline ends. Germline lookup yields CDR1 MDHEN and CDR2 SYDVKM. Complete variable domain (other parts from reference TRBV28 and TRBJ2-1): DVKVTQSSRYLVKRTGEKVFLECVQDMDHENMFWYRQDPGLGLRLIYFSYDVKMKEKGDIPEGYSVSREKKERFSLILESASTNQTSMYLCASRRNEQFFGPGTRLTVL.

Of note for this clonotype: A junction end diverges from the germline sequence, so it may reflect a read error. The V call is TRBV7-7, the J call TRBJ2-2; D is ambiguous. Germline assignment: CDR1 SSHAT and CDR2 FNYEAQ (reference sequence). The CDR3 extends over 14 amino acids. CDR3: CASSHDVNTGELFF. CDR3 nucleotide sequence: TGTGCTAGCAGCCATGACGTTAACACCGGGGAGCTGTTTTTT. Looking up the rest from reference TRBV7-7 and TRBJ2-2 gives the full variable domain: GAGVSQSPRYKVTKRGQDVTLRCDPISSHATLYWYQQALGQGPEFLTYFNYEAQPDKSGLPSDRFSAERPEGSISTLTIQRTEQRDSAMYRCASSHDVNTGELFFGEGSRLTVL.

The CDR3 DNA reads TGCGCCAGCAGCTTTTCCCGGGGCCGGTACAATGAGCAGTTCTTC. This gives the protein CASSFSRGRYNEQFF. V gene TRBV5-1 combines with J gene TRBJ2-1, with D perhaps being TRBD1 or TRBD2 (5 bases each). Trimming removed 2 bases from V and 4 bases from J, with 13 bases in between. Germline CDR1 and CDR2: SGHRS and YFSETQ. The CDR3 is 15 residues long.

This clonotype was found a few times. In DNA form, the CDR3 reads TGTGCCAGCAGTTACGGCGGGACGGAGACCCAGTACTTC. Amino acid sequence: CASSYGGTETQYF. The V and J genes are TRBV6-6 and TRBJ2-5; TRBD2 might be the D (6 bases). Trimming shortened V by 2 bases and J by 5 bases, and 9 bases separated the two germline ends. The CDR3 spans 13 residues. Germline V lookup: CDR1 MNHNY, CDR2 SVGAGI (reference sequence).

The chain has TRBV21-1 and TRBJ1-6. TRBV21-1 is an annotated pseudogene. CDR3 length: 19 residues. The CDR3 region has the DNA TGTGCCAGCAGCAAAGAAAGAGAGGGTACAAGTCCCACGCATTCACCCCTCCACTTT. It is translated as CASSKEREGTSPTHSPLHF.